Listed below are T cell receptor beta chains from one sample, sequenced in a study of T-cell memory formation after mild COVID-19. TCRdb redid the calling of the 5' RACE reads with MiXCR, one entry per CDR3 protein. Of about 110,000 distinct CDR3 sequences in the sample, roughly a sixth are singletons; the top ten hold less than 6%. The sample consisted of PBMCs or a T cell subset sorted from them (not recorded which). Receptors originate from a man aged 18 to 29 who had mild COVID-19 (a few samples of this study predate the infection). Cell type and time point are not known. CDR3s leave out the opening cysteine and the closing phenylalanine or tryptophan.

V gene,CDR3 protein
TRBV24-1,ATSDDTDTQY
TRBV2,ASSDWLGADTQY
TRBV7-3,ASGDTANTEAF
TRBV6-2/TRBV6-3,ASSQGPYTDTQY
TRBV12-3/TRBV12-4,ASSLDSGTQY
TRBV5-1,ASSLAPDIGTDTQY
TRBV5-1,ASSLGPNEQF
TRBV5-1,ASSPNRDRATEAF
TRBV7-2,ASSLRPQETQY
TRBV7-8,ASSPQAIRYGYT
TRBV5-1,ASSRTGGPDTQY
TRBV7-2,ASSLSQHTGELF
TRBV10-3,ASSRVTLNSPLH
TRBV7-2,ASSLGQGWNTEAF
TRBV4-3,ASSQAGTGTEAF
TRBV7-2,ASSTAVTQY
TRBV7-3,ASSPDRGDFFASNEQF
TRBV4-2,ASSQGSQLAKNIQY
TRBV12-3/TRBV12-4,ASSLLEGPQETQY
TRBV24-1,ATAPAGSYNEQF
TRBV3-1,ASSQGAGNGYT
TRBV7-2,ASSTTGLNEKLF
TRBV7-3,ASSSPPGTANTGELF
TRBV6-5,ASSPPLGANVLT
TRBV19,ASSIEARGTDTQY
TRBV3-1,ASSPRGIRYNSPLH
TRBV15,ATSRDTRLNEQF
TRBV7-2,ASSPRTGLNEQF
TRBV5-1,ASSLHDGSSYEQY
TRBV6-6,ASYFNYGYT
TRBV12-3/TRBV12-4,ASSLLENYGYT
TRBV7-9,ASRGGPTEAF
TRBV5-6,ASISWSGTQQY
TRBV14,ASSQYWSQETQY
TRBV7-8,ASSFRGLTSDTGELF
TRBV5-1,ASSPPRAETQY
TRBV20-1,SANRFTDTQY
TRBV11-2,ASSPAGGYGYT
TRBV12-3/TRBV12-4,ASRATGERNTIY
TRBV12-3/TRBV12-4,ASSPPSVVNTEAF
TRBV7-3,ASSPQAGPGELF
TRBV6-2/TRBV6-3,ASRPWTGDNSNQPQH
TRBV25-1,ASSVQGNEQY
TRBV4-3,ASSRQGNRELF
TRBV5-1,ASGLGGSVDTQY
TRBV6-6,ASSPTGVEDH
TRBV20-1,SAEAGAGGNQPQH
TRBV6-5,ASSYTGTGETQY
TRBV12-3/TRBV12-4,ASSPMAGANTGELF
TRBV5-1,ASSLQGAQDTQY
TRBV5-1,ASSFQQGSGELF
TRBV3-1,ASSQSGTGVFQPQH
TRBV6-5,ASSYGHPGETQY
TRBV20-1,SATETSGGTETQY
TRBV12-3/TRBV12-4,ASSRTFGELF
TRBV5-1,ASSLVPGMGTDTQY